This T cell receptor (beta chain) was documented in a study of early T cells in non-severe SARS-CoV-2 infection. Study context: Investigators sequenced bulk RNA drawn from unsorted whole blood, and chains remained unpaired.

This clonotype was seen repeatedly, ten times or more. Attached unique molecular identifiers marked individual cDNA molecules. TCRdb fed the 5' RACE reads into MiXCR, producing one record per CDR3 protein. Altogether approximately 77,000 distinct CDR3 sequences are present, 5% being singletons, with the ten largest covering about 7%. Germline V gives CDR1 MNHEY, CDR2 SVGAGI. The CDR3 runs 13 residues. Trimming cost V 0 bases and J 6 bases, with 6 bases left between them. V usage is TRBV6-5 and J usage is TRBJ2-1; D not resolved. Specimen: whole blood, collected at baseline. The clonotype comes from an adult who was a healthcare worker with PCR-confirmed SARS-CoV-2 infection or an uninfected control (not recorded which). This chain's CDR3 is CASSYSSINEQFF. The CDR3 DNA reads TGTGCCAGCAGTTACTCGAGCATCAATGAGCAGTTCTTC.